These 10 T cell receptor beta chains originate from one sample sequenced in a study of Graves' ophthalmopathy and Graves' hyperthyroidism. RNA transcripts served as template for amplifying TCR beta CDR3 sequences. Amplification began with first-round RT-PCR using HTBI primers, then second-round multiplex PCR was performed. TCRdb re-called the multiplex PCR reads with MiXCR, one entry per CDR3 protein. This table has 580,000 or so distinct CDR3 sequences, approximately 37% appearing once. Source material: peripheral blood or thyroid tissue (not recorded which). The receptors here all came from an adult man with Graves' hyperthyroidism.

This chain connects TRBV14 to TRBJ2-6; the D gene is possibly TRBD1 (5 bases). CDR3 length: 13 amino acids. Germline loops: CDR1 SGHDN, CDR2 FVKESK. Trimming took 5 bases from V and 9 from J, leaving 11 bases between them. Here the CDR3 reads CASSKAGYNVLTF. CDR3 nucleotide sequence: TGTGCCAGCAGCAAAGCAGGGTACAACGTCCTGACTTTC. The whole variable domain, remainder taken from reference TRBV14 and TRBJ2-6, is EAGVTQFPSHSVIEKGQTVTLRCDPISGHDNLYWYRRVMGKEIKFLLHFVKESKQDESGMPNNRFLAERTGGTYSTLKVQPAELEDSGVYFCASSKAGYNVLTFGAGSRLTVL.

For this clonotype: This sequence may be a read error, since a much larger clone differs from it by one base. The CDR3 bases are TGTGCCAGCAGACAAAGGTACTACGAGCAGTACTTC. Translated: CASRQRYYEQYF. This chain joins TRBV5-1 and TRBJ2-7; no firm D call. This CDR3 region has 12 residues. Germline V gene lookup returns CDR1 SGHRS and CDR2 YFSETQ.

This clonotype was picked up many times. The genes are TRBV9 and TRBJ1-2, with 7 bases matching TRBD1. Looked up from germline, CDR1 is SGDLS and CDR2 is YYNGEE. The CDR3 has 12 residues. V shed 3 bases and J 8 bases; nucleotides not matched to a gene: 4. The CDR3 here is CASSGRGGGYTF. In DNA form, the CDR3 reads TGTGCCAGCAGCGGCAGGGGGGGAGGCTACACCTTC.

This clonotype was observed at least ten times. This chain links TRBV12-3 or TRBV12-4 with TRBJ2-5; 9 bases match TRBD1. Trimming took 5 bases from V and 7 from J; bases not matched to a gene: 8. This CDR3 is built from 14 residues. The CDR3 reads CASSTGTGIGTQYF. In DNA, the CDR3 is TGTGCCAGCAGTACCGGGACAGGGATCGGGACCCAGTACTTC.

This clonotype was seen a handful of times. The genes are TRBV11-1 and TRBJ2-2, with D hard to call. The V gene's germline CDR1 is SGHAT and CDR2 FQDESV (reference sequence). Deletions cut 6 bases from V and 0 bases from J, with 11 bases between. The CDR3 is 15 amino acids. CDR3 DNA sequence: TGTGCCAGCAGTAAAGACACTTCGAACACCGGGGAGCTGTTTTTT. Its translation is CASSKDTSNTGELFF.

A few counts support this clonotype. V is TRBV7-9 and J is TRBJ2-7; D not certain. V gave up 1 base and J gave up 5 bases, with 9 bases separating them. Germline V gene sequence: CDR1 SEHNR, CDR2 FQNEAQ (reference sequence). This CDR3 has 13 residues. The DNA of the CDR3 is TGTGCCAGCAGCTTAGTCGGACCCAACGAGCAGTACTTC. Its translation is CASSLVGPNEQYF.

This clonotype was found many times. The CDR3 coding sequence is TGCAGCGTTGAAGATGGAGGGTTTACTGAAGCTTTCTTT. Encoded protein: CSVEDGGFTEAFF. The chain uses TRBV29-1 and TRBJ1-1; D unclear. Trimming took off 0 bases at V and 5 bases at J, with 10 bases between the two ends. The CDR3 is 13 residues long. From germline, CDR1 is SQVTM and CDR2 ANQGSEA.

This clonotype was seen at least ten times. The rearrangement uses TRBV5-1 and TRBJ1-6, with D tentatively TRBD1 (6 bases). The CDR3 totals 17 residues. CDR1 is SGHRS, CDR2 YFSETQ, per germline. The V end lost 1 base, the J end lost 6 bases, and 17 bases lay between the germline ends. Here the CDR3 DNA reads TGCGCCAGCAGCTTGACGTTACAGGGTGGTCGTAATTCACCCCTCCACTTT. Protein sequence: CASSLTLQGGRNSPLHF.

As regards this clonotype: This may arise from a read error, as a much more abundant clone is one base away. The chain links TRBV7-2 to TRBJ2-2; 8 bases line up with TRBD1. V shed 5 bases, J shed 5 bases, and the junction held 10 bases outside the gene matches. The CDR3 extends over 16 amino acids. CDR1 and CDR2 (germline): SGHTA, FQGNSA. The CDR3 protein is CASSPGQGWRTGELFF. DNA of the CDR3: TGTGCCAGCAGCCCCGGACAGGGCTGGCGGACCGGGGAGCTGTTTTTT.

This chain joins TRBV5-4 and TRBJ2-2; tentative D call: TRBD1 (5 bases). This CDR3 is built from 14 residues. Germline V gene sequence: CDR1 SGHNT, CDR2 YYREEE (reference sequence). V lost 3 bases to trimming and J lost 1 base, with 7 bases between them. The CDR3 DNA reads as TGTGCCAGCAGCTATACAGGGAACACCGGGGAGCTGTTTTTT. As protein: CASSYTGNTGELFF.